The 32 T cell receptor beta chains given below trace back to one sample, sequenced in a study of T cells in Graves' hyperthyroidism and ophthalmopathy. What was amplified from RNA transcripts were TCR beta CDR3 regions. TCR CDR3 regions were first amplified by RT-PCR with HTBI primers. TCRdb processed the multiplex PCR reads anew with MiXCR; each CDR3 protein has one entry. The table shows hundreds of thousands of distinct CDR3 sequences, with 35% to 45% occurring only once. Sequencing input: blood. The source of these receptors is a man aged 18 to 29 with Graves' hyperthyroidism.

This clonotype was seen at least ten times. For the CDR3, the DNA is TGCAGCGTCGGGGGGGACGTTCTCGAGCAGTACTTC. Translating it yields CSVGGDVLEQYF. The chain uses TRBV29-1 and TRBJ2-7, with 8 bases matching TRBD2. The V segment lost 6 bases and the J segment 6 bases; nucleotides outside the gene matches: 7. CDR1 is SQVTM, CDR2 ANQGSEA, per germline. The CDR3 is 12 amino acids.

This clonotype came up many times. The chain recombines TRBV7-9 with TRBJ1-5, with D possibly being TRBD1 (5 bases). The CDR3 loop spans 14 amino acids. The ends were cut back, 6 bases at V and 2 bases at J, with 11 bases in the middle. Germline CDR1 SEHNR, CDR2 FQNEAQ (reference sequence). The CDR3 region is CASRPQVGNQPQHF. The CDR3 DNA sequence: TGTGCCAGCAGGCCACAGGTGGGCAATCAGCCCCAGCATTTT.

This clonotype was seen repeatedly, ten times or more. The chain employs TRBV20-1 and TRBJ1-4; D unresolved. The CDR3 runs to 13 residues. V lost 1 base and J 7 bases, leaving 10 bases between the germline ends. Per germline, CDR1 DFQATT and CDR2 SNEGSKA (reference sequence). For the CDR3, the DNA is TGCAGTGCTAGAGGCGGCGGCGCTGAAAAACTGTTTTTT. Protein sequence: CSARGGGAEKLFF.

The J gene is TRBJ2-7, the V gene TRBV19, with D perhaps matching TRBD2 (5 bases). The germline gives CDR1 LNHDA, CDR2 SQIVND (reference sequence). The germline V and J ends were trimmed by 9 bases and 2 bases, with 14 bases remaining between them. This CDR3 contains 13 residues. The CDR3 bases are TGTGCCAGCGGACGTTCTAGCCCCTACGAGCAGTACTTC. Amino acid sequence: CASGRSSPYEQYF. Together with reference TRBV19 and TRBJ2-7, the CDR3 gives the full variable domain: DGGITQSPKYLFRKEGQNVTLSCEQNLNHDAMYWYRQDPGQGLRLIYYSQIVNDFQKGDIAEGYSVSREKKESFPLTVTSAQKNPTAFYLCASGRSSPYEQYFGPGTRLTVT.

The rearrangement joins TRBV4-1 to TRBJ2-5, with 7 bases fitting TRBD2. This CDR3 contains 16 residues. Germline V CDR1 and CDR2: MGHRA, YSYEKL. V dropped 4 bases and J dropped 5; count of bases not matched to a gene: 13. In nucleotides, the CDR3 is TGCGCCAGCAGCCTCGGAGGCGGGGGAGAGAGGGAGACCCAGTACTTC. It yields the protein CASSLGGGGERETQYF.

This clonotype was found many times. V is TRBV2 and J is TRBJ1-1; TRBD1 matches 10 bases. The CDR3 covers 14 residues. Trimming removed 7 bases from V and 5 bases from J; junction bases left unmatched: 7. The germline V gene encodes CDR1 SNHLY and CDR2 FYNNEI. The CDR3 DNA sequence: TGTGCCAGCACTTACCGGGACAGGGGAACTGAAGCTTTCTTT. Translated: CASTYRDRGTEAFF.

This clonotype has more than one count but fewer than ten. For the CDR3, the DNA is TGCAGTGCCAGGGGGGTCGGACTGGACGCCGGGGAGCTGTTTTTT. Its translation is CSARGVGLDAGELFF. The rearrangement uses TRBV20-1 and TRBJ2-2, with TRBD1 as a possible D gene (7 bases). CDR1 is DFQATT, CDR2 SNEGSKA, per germline (reference sequence). The CDR3 runs 15 residues. Trimming took 6 bases from V and 6 from J, leaving 20 bases between them.

This clonotype was seen ten or more times. The V and J genes are TRBV7-8 and TRBJ1-2, with no clear D. CDR3 length: 11 amino acids. Trimming pared 4 bases from V and 8 bases from J, leaving 8 bases between. Germline loops: CDR1 SGHVS, CDR2 FQNEAQ. The CDR3 sequence: CASSSSEGYTF. The CDR3 nucleotides are TGTGCCAGCAGCTCCTCTGAGGGCTACACCTTC.

CDR3: CSVDEGFGQPQYF. In DNA form, the CDR3 reads TGCAGCGTTGATGAAGGGTTCGGTCAGCCCCAGTACTTC. The J gene is TRBJ2-5, the V gene TRBV29-1, with D unclear. From germline, CDR1 is SQVTM and CDR2 ANQGSEA. The ends were cut back, 3 bases at V and 9 bases at J, with 17 bases in the middle. There are 13 residues in the CDR3.

Remarks on this clonotype: This may be a read error: a much more frequent sequence differs by one nucleotide. This chain connects TRBV20-1 to TRBJ2-7, with 10 bases fitting TRBD1. J was trimmed by 7 bases and V by 5 bases; bases with no gene match: 8. There are 13 residues in the CDR3. Per germline, CDR1 DFQATT and CDR2 SNEGSKA (reference sequence). This chain's CDR3 is CSAGATGGREQYF. The CDR3 nucleotides read TGCAGTGCTGGAGCGACAGGGGGCAGGGAGCAGTACTTC.

The chain recombines TRBV7-2 with TRBJ2-5, with D perhaps matching TRBD2 (6 bases). V was trimmed by 5 bases and J by 0 bases, leaving 16 bases between them. The germline CDR1 and CDR2 sequences are SGHTA and FQGNSA. The CDR3 spans 16 residues. The CDR3 reads CASSLKWDLDQETQYF. The CDR3 nucleotides are TGTGCCAGCAGCCTGAAATGGGACTTAGACCAAGAGACCCAGTACTTC. Full variable domain (remainder filled in from reference TRBV7-2 and TRBJ2-5): GAGVSQSPSNKVTEKGKDVELRCDPISGHTALYWYRQSLGQGLEFLIYFQGNSAPDKSGLPSDRFSAERTGGSVSTLTIQRTQQEDSAVYLCASSLKWDLDQETQYFGPGTRLLVL.

CDR3 loop: CASVDGAGTEAFF. CDR3 bases: TGTGCCAGCGTAGATGGGGCGGGCACTGAAGCTTTCTTT. The V and J genes are TRBV2 and TRBJ1-1, with D perhaps TRBD1 (5 bases). This CDR3 contains 13 residues. V was pared by 8 bases and J by 4 bases, with 14 bases between. CDR1 is SNHLY and CDR2 is FYNNEI in the germline V gene.

The chain has TRBV20-1 and TRBJ1-5; possible D gene TRBD1, 6 bases. V lost 8 bases and J 6 bases, leaving 14 bases between the germline ends. The germline gives CDR1 DFQATT, CDR2 SNEGSKA (reference sequence). The CDR3 totals 12 residues. The chain's CDR3 is CSLSKGGQPQHF. In DNA, the CDR3 is TGCAGTTTATCGAAGGGGGGTCAGCCCCAGCATTTT.

The genes are TRBV2 and TRBJ1-5; D call uncertain. Per the germline V gene, CDR1 is SNHLY and CDR2 is FYNNEI. The CDR3 length is 13 residues. V lost 5 bases, J lost 6 bases, and 11 bases lay in between. CDR3 amino acids: CASSWGGSQPQHF. The CDR3 bases are TGTGCCAGCAGTTGGGGAGGGAGTCAGCCCCAGCATTTT.

About this clonotype: A single base separates this from a much larger clone, so it may be a read error. The gene calls are TRBV7-9 and TRBJ1-1; 8 positions match TRBD1. The CDR3 sequence is 14 residues long. Germline V lookup: CDR1 SEHNR, CDR2 FQNEAQ (reference sequence). The DNA for the CDR3 is TGTGCCGGCAGCAGGACAGGGAAGAACACTGAAGCTTTCTTT. Amino acid sequence: CAGSRTGKNTEAFF.

This chain joins TRBV6-5 and TRBJ1-1; possible D gene TRBD1, 5 bases. With 8 bases removed from V and 3 bases from J, the gap between germline ends came to 19 bases. The CDR3 contains 15 residues. Germline CDR1 is MNHEY and CDR2 is SVGAGI. CDR3 region: CASQPGVLRDTEAFF. DNA for the CDR3: TGTGCCAGCCAGCCGGGGGTCTTACGGGACACTGAAGCTTTCTTT.

This clonotype appeared many times. V and J are TRBV12-3 or TRBV12-4 and TRBJ2-5; D is uncertain. Trimming shortened V by 6 bases and J by 4 bases, and 12 bases separated the two germline ends. The CDR3 is made up of 13 amino acids. CDR3 in amino acids: CASSVGWAETQYF. The DNA of the CDR3 is TGTGCCAGCAGCGTAGGCTGGGCAGAGACCCAGTACTTC.

The chain recombines TRBV5-1 with TRBJ1-4, with 11 nucleotides matching TRBD1. The V gene's germline CDR1 is SGHRS and CDR2 YFSETQ. The CDR3 runs 19 residues. V shed 4 bases, J shed 3 bases, and the junction held 14 bases outside the gene matches. In DNA form, the CDR3 reads TGCGCCAGCAGCCCGGGATGGACAGGGGGCGAGGGTCCTAATGAAAAACTGTTTTTT. Amino acids: CASSPGWTGGEGPNEKLFF.

Remarks on this clonotype: Germline and junction disagree at one end, which may indicate a read error. The chain joins TRBV20-1 to TRBJ2-7; 7 nucleotides align to TRBD2. The CDR3 contains 13 residues. Per the germline V gene, CDR1 is DFQATT and CDR2 is SNEGSKA (reference sequence). CDR3 amino acids: CSARVASGYEQCF. The CDR3 bases are TGCAGTGCTAGAGTGGCTAGCGGCTACGAGCAGTGCTTC.

The sample holds a few counts of this clonotype. This sequence joins TRBV27 and TRBJ1-5; 7 nucleotides match TRBD1. Trimming removed 5 bases from V and 1 base from J; junction bases left unmatched: 2. This CDR3 is 14 amino acids long. Per the germline V gene, CDR1 is MNHEY and CDR2 is SMNVEV (reference sequence). DNA for the CDR3: TGTGCCAGCAGTATGACAGGGAGCAATCAGCCCCAGCATTTT. Residues: CASSMTGSNQPQHF.

This clonotype was recorded at least ten times. The rearrangement links TRBV7-3 to TRBJ2-5; 7 nucleotides align to TRBD1. V was clipped by 4 bases and J by 5 bases; unmatched bases: 7. This CDR3 comprises 14 residues. Germline CDR1 is SGHTA and CDR2 is FQGTGA. This CDR3 is CASSSSGQAETQYF. Written as DNA, the CDR3 is TGTGCCAGCAGCTCCTCTGGACAGGCTGAGACCCAGTACTTC.

There are a few counts of this clonotype. The chain joins TRBV11-2 to TRBJ1-1; weak D call: TRBD1 (5 bases). Germline CDR1 is SGHAT and CDR2 is FQNNGV. V gave up 1 base and J gave up 6 bases, with 15 bases separating them. This CDR3 comprises 15 residues. In DNA, the CDR3 is TGTGCCAGCAGCTTAGCTAGCAATGGGGGGGCTGAAGCTTTCTTT. Translating gives CASSLASNGGAEAFF.

This clonotype has a count of ten or more. This chain links TRBV10-1 with TRBJ2-2; D gene unclear. The ends were cut back, 4 bases at V and 0 bases at J, with 3 bases in the middle. The CDR3 totals 13 residues. CDR1 and CDR2 (germline): WNHNN, SYGVQD (reference sequence). The CDR3 DNA is TGCGCCAGCAGTGGAACGAACACCGGGGAGCTGTTTTTT. Translated: CASSGTNTGELFF.

About this clonotype itself: This may be a read error: a much more frequent sequence differs by one nucleotide. V usage is TRBV20-1 and J usage is TRBJ1-1; possible D gene TRBD1, 5 bases. CDR3 length: 15 amino acids. V was pared by 3 bases and J by 3 bases, with 17 bases between. Germline-derived CDR1 and CDR2 are DFQATT and SNEGSKA (reference sequence). CDR3 region: CSASWSGRKYTEAFF. The CDR3, as DNA: TGCAGTGCTAGTTGGTCAGGGCGAAAGTACACTGAAGCTTTCTTT.

On this clonotype: A junction boundary mismatches the germline segment, possibly from a read error. The gene calls are TRBV25-1 and TRBJ1-5, with D uncertain. This CDR3 has 16 amino acids. Germline-derived CDR1 and CDR2 are MGHDK and SYGVNS. The CDR3 is CTSSAPDFISNQPQHF. The CDR3 DNA reads TGTACCAGCAGTGCCCCAGATTTTATTAGCAATCAGCCCCAGCATTTT.

This clonotype showed up just a few times. The chain combines TRBV20-1 with TRBJ1-4; no definite D call. Germline-derived CDR1 and CDR2 are DFQATT and SNEGSKA (reference sequence). The V gene lost 7 bases and the J gene lost 7 bases, with 22 bases spanning the gap. CDR3 length equals 15 residues. CDR3 residues: CSVSETALRREKLFF. The CDR3 coding sequence is TGCAGTGTCTCAGAGACGGCACTCAGGCGTGAAAAACTGTTTTTT.

CDR3 DNA: TGTGCCAGTAGTATGTTGCCGACAGGGACCGGGGAGCTGTTTTTT. This gives the protein CASSMLPTGTGELFF. The chain links TRBV19 to TRBJ2-2; 7 nucleotides align to TRBD1. V was pared by 3 bases and J by 5 bases, with 6 bases of the junction left unmatched. Per the germline V gene, CDR1 is LNHDA and CDR2 is SQIVND (reference sequence). CDR3 length: 15 amino acids.

A remark on this clonotype: A junction end diverges from the germline sequence, so it may reflect a read error. This chain links TRBV11-2 with TRBJ2-7; 8 positions match TRBD1. There are 13 residues in the CDR3. Germline loops: CDR1 SGHAT, CDR2 FQNNGV. This CDR3 reads CAGSRGTGHEQYF. The CDR3 DNA follows: TGTGCCGGCAGCCGGGGGACAGGCCACGAGCAGTACTTC.

This clonotype occurred many times. The J gene is TRBJ2-7, the V gene TRBV4-1; 11 bases line up with TRBD2. The CDR3 loop spans 17 amino acids. CDR1 and CDR2 from the germline V gene are MGHRA and YSYEKL. J gave up 9 bases and V 1 base, and 14 bases lay outside the gene matches. CDR3 in amino acids: CASSQVQRLAGPGGQYF. The CDR3 DNA reads as TGCGCCAGCAGCCAAGTACAGCGACTAGCGGGACCAGGAGGGCAGTACTTC.

Written as DNA, the CDR3 is TGTGCCAGCAGCGCCGGAGAAGGAACATATAGCAATCAGCCCCAGCATTTT. It yields the protein CASSAGEGTYSNQPQHF. The chain has TRBV9 and TRBJ1-5; no reliable D call. Trimming shortened V by 3 bases and J by 0 bases, and 16 bases separated the two germline ends. Looked up from germline, CDR1 is SGDLS and CDR2 is YYNGEE. The CDR3 is 17 residues long. The full variable domain, completed using reference TRBV9 and TRBJ1-5, is DSGVTQTPKHLITATGQRVTLRCSPRSGDLSVYWYQQSLDQGLQFLIQYYNGEERAKGNILERFSAQQFPDLHSELNLSSLELGDSALYFCASSAGEGTYSNQPQHFGDGTRLSIL.

The table lists this clonotype with many counts. The chain joins TRBV7-8 to TRBJ2-7; 9 nucleotides agree with TRBD1. The V segment lost 7 bases and the J segment 3 bases; nucleotides outside the gene matches: 7. This CDR3 spans 14 amino acids. Germline-derived CDR1 and CDR2 are SGHVS and FQNEAQ. CDR3 sequence (DNA): TGTGCCAGCAAGAAGACAGGGGGAAACTACGAGCAGTACTTC. It encodes CASKKTGGNYEQYF.

This clonotype came up a few times. Written as DNA, the CDR3 is TGTGCCAGCAGTGAATTGGACAGGGGAGACACTGAAGCTTTCTTT. It yields the protein CASSELDRGDTEAFF. This rearrangement joins TRBV6-1 to TRBJ1-1; 9 nucleotides align to TRBD1. CDR3 size: 15 residues. Germline-derived CDR1 and CDR2 are MNHNS and SASEGT. Trimming cost V 2 bases and J 3 bases; bases outside gene matches: 4.